These 29 T cell receptor beta chains were sequenced from one sample in a study of CD8+ T cells in alopecia areata. Four or five patients' CD4+ populations were sorted into CD25+CD127- cells. Extracted RNA was reverse transcribed, and the resulting cDNA served as sequencing template. Measured with immunoSEQ multiplex PCR; TCRdb has only the in-frame clones, and not every one. The repertoire holds 35,000 or so clones, 45% to 65% seen once, with over 1.5% in the top ten. Sequenced material: CD4+ Tregs sorted from blood. These receptors all come from a human donor with alopecia areata.

The chain employs TRBV18 and TRBJ2-7, with a weak D call TRBD2 (6 bases). CDR1 and CDR2 (germline): KGHSH, LQKENI. Trimming pared 1 base from V and 2 bases from J, leaving 9 bases between. The CDR3 is 14 residues long. CDR3 amino acids: CASSPRTSTYEQYF. The CDR3 coding sequence is TGTGCCAGCTCACCACGAACTAGCACCTACGAGCAGTACTTC.

This chain uses TRBV7-9 with TRBJ2-1, with D possibly being TRBD1 (6 bases). CDR3 length equals 16 residues. The ends were cut back, 5 bases at V and 1 base at J, with 15 bases in the middle. Germline assignment: CDR1 SEHNR and CDR2 FQNEAQ (reference sequence). The CDR3 sequence: CASSTTGTLSYNEQFF. CDR3 in DNA: TGTGCCAGCAGCACCACCGGGACACTATCCTACAATGAGCAGTTCTTC.

The chain carries TRBV7-2 and TRBJ1-4; unclear D gene. CDR1 is SGHTA, CDR2 FQGNSA, per germline. Trimming removed 5 bases at V and 0 bases at J, with 10 bases between. The CDR3 is 15 residues long. The CDR3: CASSRDHATNEKLFF. The CDR3 region has the DNA TGTGCCAGCAGCAGGGATCATGCAACTAATGAAAAACTGTTTTTT.

This rearrangement joins TRBV4-1 to TRBJ2-4, with TRBD1 matching over 7 bases. The V gene's germline CDR1 is MGHRA and CDR2 YSYEKL. The CDR3 contains 15 residues. V was clipped by 2 bases and J by 1 base; unmatched bases: 2. Here the CDR3 reads CASSQSRGAKNIQYF. CDR3 in DNA: TGCGCCAGCAGCCAAAGCAGGGGGGCCAAAAACATTCAGTACTTC.

This clone was seen only a few times. The chain is built from TRBV27 and TRBJ1-1; 7 bases map to TRBD1. J lost 6 bases, V lost 4 bases, and 8 bases had no gene match. Germline-derived CDR1 and CDR2 are MNHEY and SMNVEV (reference sequence). The CDR3 is 14 residues long. CDR3 DNA sequence: TGTGCCAGCAGTTCAGGGGGGTCGGGATCTGAAGCTTTCTTT. Translation gives CASSSGGSGSEAFF.

The rearrangement links TRBV21-1 to TRBJ1-2; TRBD1 reflects the table's D call only, with no check against the DNA. TRBV21-1 is listed as a pseudogene. The CDR3 is 13 residues long. The chain's CDR3 is CASSGTGPYGYTF. The CDR3 nucleotides are TGTGCCAGCAGCGGAACAGGGCCCTATGGCTACACCTTC.

This clone has a single count. The V gene is TRBV6-6, the J gene TRBJ2-7, with a tentative D call TRBD2 (5 bases). Per the germline V gene, CDR1 is MNHNY and CDR2 is SVGAGI (reference sequence). V gave up 2 bases and J gave up 7 bases, with 12 bases separating them. The CDR3 has 13 amino acids. The CDR3 loop reads CASSYEGVREQYF. As DNA, the CDR3 is TGTGCCAGCAGTTACGAGGGAGTGCGGGAGCAGTACTTC.

The chain recombines TRBV14 with TRBJ2-3; 10 bases map to TRBD2. The trim removed 3 bases at V and 1 base at J, leaving 4 bases unmatched. Germline V gives CDR1 SGHDN, CDR2 FVKESK. The CDR3 is 16 residues long. CDR3 sequence: CASSHLAGAGTDTQYF. CDR3 sequence (DNA): TGTGCCAGCAGCCACCTAGCGGGAGCGGGCACAGATACGCAGTATTTT.

V is TRBV7-9 and J is TRBJ1-2; D ambiguous. The V gene lost 5 bases and the J gene lost 2 bases, with 6 bases spanning the gap. Germline-derived CDR1 and CDR2 are SEHNR and FQNEAQ (reference sequence). The CDR3 totals 12 residues. CDR3 coding DNA: TGTGCCAGCAGCATATTAAACTATGGCTACACCTTC. Encoded protein: CASSILNYGYTF.

V is TRBV4-2 and J is TRBJ2-7, with 11 bases matching TRBD2. The CDR3 has 17 residues. Germline CDR1 is LGHNA and CDR2 is YNFKEQ. V lost 4 bases, J lost 2 bases, and 10 bases stayed unmatched. CDR3 protein: CASSRDVAGGPAYEQYF. CDR3 bases: TGTGCCAGCAGCCGTGACGTAGCGGGAGGGCCCGCCTACGAGCAGTACTTC.

The chain combines TRBV29-1 with TRBJ1-1; 11 bases map to TRBD1. Germline V lookup: CDR1 SQVTM, CDR2 ANQGSEA. The V and J ends lost 4 bases and 1 base, in that order; junction bases with no gene match: 2. The CDR3 has 14 amino acids. The CDR3 DNA follows: TGCAGCGTTGTGGGACAGGGGGAGAACACTGAAGCTTTCTTT. It codes for CSVVGQGENTEAFF.

The chain combines TRBV20-1 with TRBJ1-1; D ambiguous. CDR1 and CDR2 (germline): DFQATT, SNEGSKA (reference sequence). The CDR3 is 11 residues long. V lost 0 bases, J lost 4 bases, and 3 bases lay in between. This chain's CDR3 is CSARDLTEAFF. The CDR3 nucleotides are TGCAGTGCTAGAGATCTCACTGAAGCTTTCTTT.

V gene TRBV7-2 combines with J gene TRBJ1-5; the D is unclear. V lost 1 base and J lost 2, with 3 bases in between. Germline values: CDR1 SGHTA, CDR2 FQGNSA. The CDR3 sequence is 13 residues long. The CDR3 sequence: CASSLVGNQPQHF. CDR3 DNA sequence: TGTGCCAGCAGCTTAGTCGGCAATCAGCCCCAGCATTTT.

This chain connects TRBV2 to TRBJ2-7, with TRBD2 matching 8 bases. The CDR3 sequence is 15 residues long. V shed 7 bases and J 2 bases; nucleotides not matched to a gene: 10. CDR1 is SNHLY, CDR2 FYNNEI, per germline. The CDR3 DNA reads as TGTGCCAGCACCCGGGAGGGCGGGAGCGCCTACGAGCAGTACTTC. Encoded protein: CASTREGGSAYEQYF.

This chain joins TRBV2 and TRBJ1-2, with D maybe TRBD1 (5 bases). The V end lost 3 bases, the J end lost 8 bases, and 13 bases lay between the germline ends. Germline CDR1 SNHLY, CDR2 FYNNEI. This CDR3 spans 13 amino acids. CDR3 sequence (DNA): TGTGCCAGCAGTGACGGGGGACTCGGCGGCTACACCTTC. Its translation: CASSDGGLGGYTF.

This clone was seen more than once but under ten times. The rearrangement uses TRBV7-2 and TRBJ2-3; 7 nucleotides agree with TRBD1. Germline CDR1 reads SGHTA; CDR2 reads FQGNSA. This CDR3 region has 15 residues. After removal of 2 bases from V and 3 bases from J, the junction contained 5 bases not matched to a gene. CDR3 protein: CASSLIGRGTDTQYF. For the CDR3, the DNA is TGTGCCAGCAGCTTAATAGGCAGGGGGACAGATACGCAGTATTTT.

This chain uses TRBV5-1 with TRBJ2-2; no clear D. Trimming removed 4 bases at V and 0 bases at J, with 1 base between. CDR1 is SGHRS, CDR2 YFSETQ, per germline. This CDR3 is built from 12 residues. The DNA for the CDR3 is TGCGCCAGCAGCCCGAACACCGGGGAGCTGTTTTTT. Amino acids: CASSPNTGELFF.

This clone appeared a few times. The chain joins TRBV7-8 to TRBJ2-7; D call uncertain. V was pared by 1 base and J by 4 bases, with 11 bases between. Germline V gene sequence: CDR1 SGHVS, CDR2 FQNEAQ. The CDR3 length is 14 residues. The CDR3 DNA reads as TGTGCCAGCAGCTTAGAACTCGCCGGATACGAGCAGTACTTC. Its translation is CASSLELAGYEQYF.

This clone was detected only a few times. This chain connects TRBV7-2 to TRBJ2-7, with a weak D call TRBD1 (6 bases). The germline V and J ends were trimmed by 3 bases and 2 bases, with 11 bases remaining between them. Germline loops: CDR1 SGHTA, CDR2 FQGNSA. This CDR3 is 14 amino acids long. This chain's CDR3 is CASSFAGATYEQYF. The CDR3 nucleotides are TGTGCCAGCAGCTTCGCAGGGGCAACCTACGAGCAGTACTTC.

The CDR3 loop reads CASSQELANPYNEQFF. CDR3 DNA sequence: TGTGCCAGCAGCCAAGAACTAGCGAATCCCTACAATGAGCAGTTCTTC. The V gene is TRBV14, the J gene TRBJ2-1; 7 bases align to TRBD2. There are 16 residues in the CDR3. The trim removed 0 bases at V and 2 bases at J, leaving 4 bases unmatched. CDR1 and CDR2 (germline): SGHDN, FVKESK.

The chain uses TRBV18 and TRBJ2-7; 7 bases line up with TRBD1. In germline, CDR1 is KGHSH, CDR2 LQKENI. V lost 6 bases, J lost 2 bases, and 4 bases stayed unmatched. The CDR3 is made up of 13 amino acids. In nucleotides, the CDR3 is TGTGCCAGCTCGTCGACAGGGCCCTACGAGCAGTACTTC. Its translation is CASSSTGPYEQYF.

J is TRBJ2-3 and V is TRBV25-1; D perhaps matches TRBD1 (5 bases). Trimming stripped 4 bases from V and 1 base from J, with 15 bases between. The CDR3 contains 16 residues. Germline CDR1 is MGHDK and CDR2 is SYGVNS. For the CDR3, the DNA is TGTGCCAGCAGTGGATCAGGGTTAGATGGCACAGATACGCAGTATTTT. Translating gives CASSGSGLDGTDTQYF.

The rearrangement uses TRBV5-1 and TRBJ1-1, with D possibly TRBD1 on 6 matching bases. Germline-derived CDR1 and CDR2 are SGHRS and YFSETQ. V dropped 2 bases and J dropped 5 bases, with 16 bases sitting between them. This CDR3 has 15 residues. The CDR3: CASSFSRNQGTEAFF. CDR3 sequence (DNA): TGCGCCAGCAGCTTTTCGAGGAACCAGGGGACTGAAGCTTTCTTT.

This clone showed up just a few times. The V call is TRBV7-9, the J call TRBJ2-5; either TRBD1 or TRBD2 may supply D (6 bases each). Matching the DNA end better, TRBJ2-7 makes the J call doubtful. The CDR3 loop spans 15 amino acids. Germline CDR1 is SEHNR and CDR2 is FQNEAQ (reference sequence). The CDR3 protein is CASSLGGGGSYEQYF. CDR3 nucleotides: TGTGCCAGCAGCTTAGGTGGAGGGGGCTCCTACGAGCAGTACTTC.

This chain joins TRBV6-6 and TRBJ1-4; TRBD1 aligns across 10 bases. With V trimmed by 0 bases and J by 13 bases, 8 bases remained unmatched. CDR1 is MNHNY and CDR2 is SVGAGI in the germline V gene (reference sequence). The CDR3 spans 15 residues. The CDR3, as DNA: TGTGCCAGCAGTTACTCCGGGTTCGGGACAGGGGCACTGTTTTTT. Translation gives CASSYSGFGTGALFF.

This clone was picked up a small number of times. The genes are TRBV19 and TRBJ2-5; 7 bases match TRBD1. The trim removed 5 bases at V and 2 bases at J, leaving 5 bases unmatched. CDR3 length equals 14 residues. Germline V gives CDR1 LNHDA, CDR2 SQIVND (reference sequence). The CDR3 nucleotides are TGTGCCAGTAGTGCCACGGGACAGCAAGAGACCCAGTACTTC. Protein sequence: CASSATGQQETQYF.

The rearrangement joins TRBV19 to TRBJ2-6; no reliable D call. CDR1 is LNHDA, CDR2 SQIVND, per germline (reference sequence). There are 17 residues in the CDR3. Trimming stripped 6 bases from V and 0 bases from J, with 15 bases between. CDR3 sequence reads: CASRMGRFASGANVLTF. CDR3 coding DNA: TGTGCCAGTAGAATGGGCAGGTTCGCCTCTGGGGCCAACGTCCTGACTTTC. The entire variable domain, with the rest obtained from reference TRBV19 and TRBJ2-6, is as follows: DGGITQSPKYLFRKEGQNVTLSCEQNLNHDAMYWYRQDPGQGLRLIYYSQIVNDFQKGDIAEGYSVSREKKESFPLTVTSAQKNPTAFYLCASRMGRFASGANVLTFGAGSRLTVL.

This chain joins TRBV6-6 and TRBJ1-5, with 8 bases matching TRBD1. This CDR3 region has 15 residues. J was trimmed by 2 bases and V by 5 bases; bases with no gene match: 5. Germline values: CDR1 MNHNY, CDR2 SVGAGI (reference sequence). The CDR3 sequence: CASSRKTGGNQPQHF. CDR3 in DNA: TGTGCCAGCAGTCGCAAGACAGGGGGCAATCAGCCCCAGCATTTT.

As concerns this clone: The sample contains more than one DNA sequence encoding this CDR3. The rearrangement joins TRBV2 to TRBJ2-3, with D maybe TRBD1 (6 bases). Per the germline V gene, CDR1 is SNHLY and CDR2 is FYNNEI. Trimming pared 6 bases from V and 4 bases from J, leaving 11 bases between. This CDR3 has 13 residues. The CDR3 reads CASSDQGPDTQYF. CDR3 DNA: TGTGCCAGCAGCGACCAGGGGCCAGATACGCAGTATTTT.